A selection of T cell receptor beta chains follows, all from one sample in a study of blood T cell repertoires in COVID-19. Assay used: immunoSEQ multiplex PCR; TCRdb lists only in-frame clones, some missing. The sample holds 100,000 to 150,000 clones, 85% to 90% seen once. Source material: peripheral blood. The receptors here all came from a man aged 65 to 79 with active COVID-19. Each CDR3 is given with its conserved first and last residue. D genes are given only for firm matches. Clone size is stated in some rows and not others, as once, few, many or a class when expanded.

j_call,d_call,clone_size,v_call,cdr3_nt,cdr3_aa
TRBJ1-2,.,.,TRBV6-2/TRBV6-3,TGTGCCAGCAGTTACGATCCGAGATACTATGGCTACACCTTC,CASSYDPRYYGYTF
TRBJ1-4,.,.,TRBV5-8,TGTGCCAGCAGCTTGGGGCAGGGCGGGAGTGAAAAACTGTTTTTT,CASSLGQGGSEKLFF
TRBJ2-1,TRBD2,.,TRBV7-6,TGTGCCAGCAGCTTAGCCGGGACTATTAACAATGAGCAGTTCTTC,CASSLAGTINNEQFF
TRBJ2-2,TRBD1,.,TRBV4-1,TGCGCCAGCAGCCAACTACAGGGGGGCTCCGGGGAGCTGTTTTTT,CASSQLQGGSGELFF
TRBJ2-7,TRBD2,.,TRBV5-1,TGCGCCAGCAACCGAGGGGGGACTAGCGTCGGCGAGCAGTACTTC,CASNRGGTSVGEQYF
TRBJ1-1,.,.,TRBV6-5,TGTGCCAGCAGTTCCCTCAGGTTGGGGAGCACTGAAGCTTTCTTT,CASSSLRLGSTEAFF
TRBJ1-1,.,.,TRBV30,TGTGCCTGGAGCGCCCGAGGGGGAACTGAAGCTTTCTTT,CAWSARGGTEAFF
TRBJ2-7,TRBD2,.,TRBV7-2,TGTGCCAGCAGCTTATATTCCGCGGGAGGGTACGAGCAGTACTTC,CASSLYSAGGYEQYF
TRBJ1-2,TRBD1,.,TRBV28,TGTGCCAGCAGTAGGACAGGGGGCGCGTATTATGGCCACACCTTC,CASSRTGGAYYGHTF
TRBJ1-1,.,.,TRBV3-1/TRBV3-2,TGTGCCAGCAGCCAGGGGGGTACTGAAGCTTTCTTT,CASSQGGTEAFF
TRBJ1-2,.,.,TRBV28,TGTGCCAGCAGTTTTCGAGTTGCCCGAGGAGGCTACACCTTC,CASSFRVARGGYTF
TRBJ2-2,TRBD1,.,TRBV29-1,TGCAGCGTTAGGGGACAGGGGACGAACACCGGGGAGCTGTTTTTT,CSVRGQGTNTGELFF
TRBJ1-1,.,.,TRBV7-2,TGTGCCAGCAGCGTACAGGGTCCAGGTAACACTGAAGCTTTCTTT,CASSVQGPGNTEAFF
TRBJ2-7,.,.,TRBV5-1,TGCGCCAGCAGCCCTACAGGGAGTTCCACCTACGAGCAGTACTTC,CASSPTGSSTYEQYF
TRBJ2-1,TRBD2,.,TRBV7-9,TGTGCCAGCAGCCCAGACCGAGCGGGAGAACCCTACAATGAGCAGTTCTTC,CASSPDRAGEPYNEQFF
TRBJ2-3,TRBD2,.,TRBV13,TGTGCCACCCTTACTAGCGGGACAGATACGCAGTATTTT,CATLTSGTDTQYF
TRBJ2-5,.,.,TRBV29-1,TGCAGCGTAGATAATTTGGGCAGAATCCAAGGGACCCAGTACTTC,CSVDNLGRIQGTQYF
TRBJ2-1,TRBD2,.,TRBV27,TGTGCCAGCAGTTTACGACGGCAGGGAGGGAATGAGCAGTTCTTC,CASSLRRQGGNEQFF
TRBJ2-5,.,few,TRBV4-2,TGTGCCAGCAGCCAAGGTAGCAGGGAAGAGACCCAGTACTTC,CASSQGSREETQYF
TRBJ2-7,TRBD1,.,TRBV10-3,TGTGCCACCGGTACAGGGGGCTCCTACGAGCAGTACTTC,CATGTGGSYEQYF
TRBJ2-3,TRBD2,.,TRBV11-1,TGTGCCAGCAGCTTCGGACTAGCGGGAGTGGATACGCAGTATTTT,CASSFGLAGVDTQYF
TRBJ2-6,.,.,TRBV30,TGTGCCTGGAGTGTCCTAACGTTGACTAACTCTGGGGCCAACGTCCTGACTTTC,CAWSVLTLTNSGANVLTF
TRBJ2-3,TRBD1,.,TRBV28,TGTGCCAGCAGTTTATTGGGACAGGGGGCGCTGGCAGATACGCAGTATTTT,CASSLLGQGALADTQYF
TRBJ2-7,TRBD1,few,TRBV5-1,TGCGCCAGCAGCTTAATTCCGGGACAGGGATATTCCGAGCAGTACTTC,CASSLIPGQGYSEQYF
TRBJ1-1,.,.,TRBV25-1,TGTGCCAGCGGTGGCAGGGCACACACTGAAGCTTTCTTT,CASGGRAHTEAFF
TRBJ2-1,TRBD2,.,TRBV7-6,TGTGCCAGCAGCCCCCGGACTAGCGGCTACAATGAGCAGTTCTTC,CASSPRTSGYNEQFF
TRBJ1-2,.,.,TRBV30,TGTGCTAGGAGGGGAAATGGCTACACCTTC,CARRGNGYTF
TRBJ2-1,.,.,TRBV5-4,TGTGCCAGCAGCCCGAGACTAGAATACAATGAGCAGTTCTTC,CASSPRLEYNEQFF